Listed here are 17 T cell receptor beta chains from one sample, sequenced in a study of vaccination and CD4 T cells after COVID-19. Treatment indicated: roughly 10-day PBMC culture with coronavirus spike peptide pools or control peptides (ViraFEST assay). No antigen has been identified for these receptors. Sequencing of cultured CD4+ T cell DNA used the Oncomine TCR Beta short-read assay. Using its own MiXCR run on the PCR reads, TCRdb lists one record per CDR3 protein. The sample holds thousands of distinct CDR3 sequences; more than 55% are singletons and the top ten take about 40%. The specimen sequenced was CD4+ T cells from blood, cultured in vitro. These receptors all come from a human donor who had recovered from COVID-19.

This clonotype was detected only a few times. The rearrangement joins TRBV6-2 or TRBV6-3 to TRBJ2-3; D ambiguous. There are 11 residues in the CDR3. V was trimmed by 5 bases and J by 0 bases, leaving 0 bases between them. Germline CDR1 is MNHEY and CDR2 is SVGEGT. CDR3 in DNA: TGTGCCAGCAGTAGCACAGATACGCAGTATTTT. It codes for CASSSTDTQYF.

The chain joins TRBV20-1 to TRBJ2-2; D might be TRBD2 (6 bases). This CDR3 region has 16 residues. The V end was cut by 3 bases, the J end by 0 bases, with 14 bases between. CDR1 DFQATT and CDR2 SNEGSKA come from the germline V gene (reference sequence). Here the CDR3 DNA reads TGCAGTGCTAGGCGGGCGGGAAGTTCGAACACCGGGGAGCTGTTTTTT. Its protein product is CSARRAGSSNTGELFF.

The rearrangement joins TRBV20-1 to TRBJ1-4; 8 bases line up with TRBD1. Looked up from germline, CDR1 is DFQATT and CDR2 is SNEGSKA (reference sequence). CDR3 length equals 14 residues. V shed 1 base, J shed 6 bases, and the junction held 4 bases outside the gene matches. In nucleotides, the CDR3 is TGCAGTGCTAGAGGCGACAGGGGATATGAAAAACTGTTTTTT. Translated, it gives CSARGDRGYEKLFF.

The V call is TRBV24-1, the J call TRBJ1-1, with D tentatively TRBD1 (5 bases). The CDR3 extends over 16 amino acids. V gave up 4 bases and J gave up 0 bases, with 14 bases separating them. The V gene's germline CDR1 is KGHDR and CDR2 SFDVKD. CDR3: CATSDRTGTVNTEAFF. Here the CDR3 DNA reads TGTGCCACCAGTGACCGAACCGGGACGGTGAACACTGAAGCTTTCTTT.

V is TRBV19 and J is TRBJ1-1, with 9 bases matching TRBD1. Germline lookup yields CDR1 LNHDA and CDR2 SQIVND (reference sequence). After removal of 8 bases from V and 5 bases from J, the junction contained 12 bases not matched to a gene. There are 15 residues in the CDR3. DNA of the CDR3: TGTGCCAGTGGAAGACCGGGACAGGGTGCGACTGAAGCTTTCTTT. Translation gives CASGRPGQGATEAFF.

The chain employs TRBV15 and TRBJ1-5, with D perhaps matching TRBD2 (5 bases). Matching the DNA end better, TRBJ2-3 makes the J call doubtful. Germline V gives CDR1 LNHNV, CDR2 YYDKDF (reference sequence). This CDR3 has 13 amino acids. CDR3 in amino acids: CATGARANQPQYF. The CDR3 DNA follows: TGTGCCACCGGTGCGAGGGCGAATCAGCCCCAGTATTTT.

This clonotype has a handful of counts. The chain recombines TRBV15 with TRBJ1-1; no clear D. CDR1 and CDR2 (germline): LNHNV, YYDKDF (reference sequence). The V and J ends lost 0 bases and 1 base respectively, with 6 bases between them. The CDR3 covers 14 residues. The CDR3 sequence is CATSRDRANTEAFF. The DNA for the CDR3 is TGTGCCACCAGCAGAGATCGAGCGAACACTGAAGCTTTCTTT.

This clonotype has a handful of counts. The chain is built from TRBV7-6 and TRBJ1-1; 8 bases fit TRBD1. The J segment lost 6 bases and the V segment lost 1 base, leaving 1 base of the junction unmatched. Germline assignment: CDR1 SGHVS and CDR2 FNYEAQ. This CDR3 has 13 amino acids. The CDR3 nucleotides read TGTGCCAGCAGCTTAGTGGACAGGGCTGAAGCTTTCTTT. This sequence encodes CASSLVDRAEAFF. The full variable domain, its missing parts supplied by reference TRBV7-6 and TRBJ1-1, is GAGVSQSPRYKVTKRGQDVALRCDPISGHVSLYWYRQALGQGPEFLTYFNYEAQQDKSGLPNDRFSAERPEGSISTLTIQRTEQRDSAMYRCASSLVDRAEAFFGQGTRLTVV.

The V call is TRBV19, the J call TRBJ2-2, with TRBD2 as a possible D gene (5 bases). Looked up from germline, CDR1 is LNHDA and CDR2 is SQIVND (reference sequence). This CDR3 is built from 16 residues. Trimming took 3 bases from V and 3 from J, leaving 14 bases between them. The CDR3 region is CASSILSGRDTGELFF. The CDR3 DNA sequence: TGTGCCAGTAGTATTTTGAGCGGCCGGGACACCGGGGAGCTGTTTTTT.

This clonotype has just a few counts. The gene calls are TRBV27 and TRBJ2-6, with D unclear. Germline V lookup: CDR1 MNHEY, CDR2 SMNVEV (reference sequence). With 7 bases removed from V and 4 bases from J, the gap between germline ends came to 8 bases. CDR3 length equals 13 residues. DNA for the CDR3: TGTGCCAGCAAAGGGTCCGGGGCCAACGTCCTGACTTTC. Encoded protein: CASKGSGANVLTF.

This clonotype counts as large. V and J are TRBV6-5 and TRBJ1-2; no clear D gene. The CDR3 spans 14 residues. Trimming stripped 2 bases from V and 1 base from J, with 8 bases between. CDR1 and CDR2 from the germline V gene are MNHEY and SVGAGI. This CDR3 reads CASSYGSGNYGYTF. The CDR3 nucleotides read TGTGCCAGCAGTTACGGGTCTGGTAACTATGGCTACACCTTC.

By sample share, this clonotype is medium-sized. The rearrangement uses TRBV21-1 and TRBJ2-7; the table calls TRBD2, which could not be checked here. TRBV21-1 is an annotated pseudogene. The CDR3 covers 17 residues. CDR3: CARDGGTSYLIPYEQYF. CDR3 DNA sequence: TGTGCCAGGGACGGAGGGACTTCCTATCTCATTCCCTACGAGCAGTACTTC.

This clonotype has just one count. The chain is built from TRBV19 and TRBJ1-4; TRBD1 matches 8 bases. Looked up from germline, CDR1 is LNHDA and CDR2 is SQIVND (reference sequence). CDR3 length: 15 residues. The J segment lost 8 bases and the V segment lost 5 bases, leaving 10 bases of the junction unmatched. The CDR3 reads CASSAQDREGEKLFF. As DNA, the CDR3 is TGTGCCAGTAGTGCGCAGGACAGGGAGGGCGAAAAACTGTTTTTT.

V and J are TRBV29-1 and TRBJ2-5; D remains ambiguous. This CDR3 is built from 11 residues. Germline lookup yields CDR1 SQVTM and CDR2 ANQGSEA. V lost 3 bases to trimming and J lost 5 bases, with 7 bases between them. This chain's CDR3 is CSVELVETQYF. The CDR3 DNA reads TGCAGCGTTGAGCTTGTCGAGACCCAGTACTTC.

This clonotype was seen more than once but under ten times. This sequence joins TRBV11-3 and TRBJ2-7; TRBD1 matches 9 bases. CDR3 length equals 16 residues. After removal of 1 base from V and 5 bases from J, the junction contained 9 bases not matched to a gene. Germline values: CDR1 SGHNT, CDR2 YENEEA. As DNA, the CDR3 is TGTGCCAGCAGCTTAGGGATCACAGGGGGCGGGAACGAGCAGTACTTC. This translates into CASSLGITGGGNEQYF.

This clonotype was observed a single time. V and J are TRBV6-5 and TRBJ1-1; D might be TRBD1 (5 bases). The CDR3 length is 12 residues. The V end lost 1 base, the J end lost 6 bases, and 6 bases lay between the germline ends. Per germline, CDR1 MNHEY and CDR2 SVGAGI. This chain's CDR3 is CASSYLGAEAFF. CDR3 sequence (DNA): TGTGCCAGCAGTTACTTGGGGGCTGAAGCTTTCTTT.

The chain combines TRBV15 with TRBJ1-5; D not certain. Trimming shortened V by 0 bases and J by 1 base, and 13 bases separated the two germline ends. Germline values: CDR1 LNHNV, CDR2 YYDKDF (reference sequence). CDR3 length: 17 amino acids. The CDR3 region is CATSRDNMLISNQPQHF. CDR3 DNA: TGTGCCACCAGCAGAGATAATATGCTTATCAGCAATCAGCCCCAGCATTTT.